Below, one T cell receptor (beta chain) is given with its context. The sample comes from a study of T cell responses to AZD1222 COVID-19 vaccine. V was cut by 0 bases and J by 8 bases, with 10 bases left in between. Germline assignment: CDR1 LNHDA and CDR2 SQIVND (reference sequence). The CDR3 length is 13 residues. Assay: immunoSEQ multiplex PCR; the TCRdb copy retains only in-frame clones and omits some. The sample carries 120,000 to 150,000 clones, around nine tenths recorded once. This material consisted of peripheral blood, taken 28 days after the second AZD1222 dose. The chain has TRBV19 and TRBJ1-2; D remains ambiguous. This TCR was sampled from an adult who received the AZD1222 COVID-19 vaccine. The CDR3 nucleotides are TGTGCCAGTAGTATAGATCTCCCCAGGGGCTACACCTTC. Its protein is CASSIDLPRGYTF.